The T cell receptor beta chain described here comes from a study of vaccination and CD4 T cells after COVID-19. Described treatment: 10-day PBMC culture with coronavirus spike peptide pools or control peptides (ViraFEST assay). The CDR3 runs 11 residues. V shed 4 bases and J shed 10 bases, with 11 bases lying between them. Germline CDR1 is SGHAT and CDR2 is FQNNGV. With regard to this clonotype: Its antigen is not known.

The Oncomine TCR Beta short-read assay sequenced DNA from cultured CD4+ T cells. TCRdb re-called the PCR reads through MiXCR, storing one row per CDR3 protein. The repertoire consists of about 4,200 distinct CDR3 sequences, with around 45% occurring once and the leading ten covering less than 50%. This chain connects TRBV11-2 to TRBJ2-7; TRBD1 might be the D (6 bases). This sequence was found in a human donor who had recovered from COVID-19. Sequenced input: CD4+ T cells from blood, cultured in vitro. The CDR3 DNA follows: TGTGCCAGCAGCTACGAACAGGGACAGTACTTC. Its protein product is CASSYEQGQYF.